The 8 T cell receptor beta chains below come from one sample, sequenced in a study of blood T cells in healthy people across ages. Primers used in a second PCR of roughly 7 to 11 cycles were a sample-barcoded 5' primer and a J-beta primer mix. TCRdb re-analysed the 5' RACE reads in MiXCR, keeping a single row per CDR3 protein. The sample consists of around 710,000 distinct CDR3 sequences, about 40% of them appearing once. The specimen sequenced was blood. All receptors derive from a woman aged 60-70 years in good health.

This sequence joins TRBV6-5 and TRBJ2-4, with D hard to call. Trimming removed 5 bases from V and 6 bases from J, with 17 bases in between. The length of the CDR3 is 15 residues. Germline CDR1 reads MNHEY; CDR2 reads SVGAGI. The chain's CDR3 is CASSPSGWAGNIQYF. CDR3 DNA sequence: TGTGCCAGCAGTCCCTCTGGCTGGGCCGGAAACATTCAGTACTTC.

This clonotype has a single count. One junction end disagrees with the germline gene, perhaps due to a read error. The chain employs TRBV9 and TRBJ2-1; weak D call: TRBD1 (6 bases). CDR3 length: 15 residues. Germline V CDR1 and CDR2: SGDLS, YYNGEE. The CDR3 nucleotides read TGTGCCAGCAGCGTAGGGCAGGGGACCTACAGTGAGCAGTTCTTC. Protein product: CASSVGQGTYSEQFF.

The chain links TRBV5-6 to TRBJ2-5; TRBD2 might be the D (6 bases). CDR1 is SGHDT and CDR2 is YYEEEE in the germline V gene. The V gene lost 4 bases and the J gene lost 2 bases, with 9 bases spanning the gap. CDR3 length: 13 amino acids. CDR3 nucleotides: TGTGCCAGCAGCGCGGACTATCAAGAGACCCAGTACTTC. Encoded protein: CASSADYQETQYF.

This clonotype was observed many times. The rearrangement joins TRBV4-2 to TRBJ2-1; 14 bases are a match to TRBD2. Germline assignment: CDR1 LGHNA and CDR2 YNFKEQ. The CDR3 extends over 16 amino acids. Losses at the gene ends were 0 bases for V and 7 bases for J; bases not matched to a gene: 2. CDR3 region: CASSQERTSGGNEQFF. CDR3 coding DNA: TGTGCCAGCAGCCAAGAGAGGACTAGCGGGGGGAATGAGCAGTTCTTC.

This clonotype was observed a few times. As DNA, the CDR3 is TGCAGCGTCCTTCTTATAGAGACCCAGTACTTC. This translates into CSVLLIETQYF. The chain links TRBV29-1 to TRBJ2-5; D call uncertain. V lost 6 bases to trimming and J lost 4 bases, with 9 bases between them. This CDR3 has 11 residues. The germline V gene has CDR1 SQVTM and CDR2 ANQGSEA. The full variable domain, in which reference TRBV29-1 and TRBJ2-5 provide the parts outside the CDR3, is SAVISQKPSRDICQRGTSLTIQCQVDSQVTMMFWYRQQPGQSLTLIATANQGSEATYESGFVIDKFPISRPNLTFSTLTVSNMSPEDSSIYLCSVLLIETQYFGPGTRLLVL.

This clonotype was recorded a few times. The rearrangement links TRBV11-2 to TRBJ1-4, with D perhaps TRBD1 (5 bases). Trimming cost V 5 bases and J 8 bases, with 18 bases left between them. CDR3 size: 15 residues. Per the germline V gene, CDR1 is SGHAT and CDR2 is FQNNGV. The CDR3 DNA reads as TGTGCCAGCAGCCCGGGACTACAAATACTGGAAAAACTGTTTTTT. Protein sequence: CASSPGLQILEKLFF.

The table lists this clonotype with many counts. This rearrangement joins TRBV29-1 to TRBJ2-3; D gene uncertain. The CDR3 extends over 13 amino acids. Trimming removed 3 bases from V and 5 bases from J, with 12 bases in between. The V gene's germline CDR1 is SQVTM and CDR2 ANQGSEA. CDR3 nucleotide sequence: TGCAGCGTTGAGCAACAGTTCGGAGATACGCAGTATTTT. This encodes CSVEQQFGDTQYF.

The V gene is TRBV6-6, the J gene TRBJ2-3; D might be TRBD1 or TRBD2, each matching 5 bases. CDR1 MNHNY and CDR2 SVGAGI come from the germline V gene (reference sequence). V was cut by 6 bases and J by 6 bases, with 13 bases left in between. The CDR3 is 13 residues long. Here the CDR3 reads CASSGTSKDTQYF. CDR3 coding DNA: TGTGCCAGCAGCGGGACCTCAAAGGATACGCAGTATTTT.